The 21 T cell receptor beta chains below come from one sample, sequenced in a study of blood T cell repertoires in COVID-19. Assay used: immunoSEQ multiplex PCR; TCRdb lists only in-frame clones, some missing. The sample includes approximately 100,000 clones, 70% to 90% of them seen just once. Source material: peripheral blood. All receptors derive from a human donor with COVID-19, enrolled during active disease. The donor label of this sample is uncertain.

This clone has a single count. CDR3 amino acids: CASSIRNSPLHF. The CDR3 DNA reads TGTGCCAGCAGCATTAGAAATTCACCCCTCCACTTT. The chain carries TRBV12-3 or TRBV12-4 and TRBJ1-6; D is unclear. This CDR3 contains 12 residues. Trimming stripped 6 bases from V and 7 bases from J, with 7 bases between.

The V gene is TRBV5-6, the J gene TRBJ1-3; 8 bases fit TRBD1. The V segment lost 1 base and the J segment 4 bases; nucleotides outside the gene matches: 13. This CDR3 region has 18 residues. Per the germline V gene, CDR1 is SGHDT and CDR2 is YYEEEE. The CDR3 loop is CASSLLGAGQVEGNTIYF. In nucleotides, the CDR3 is TGTGCCAGCAGCTTGTTGGGCGCGGGACAGGTGGAGGGAAACACCATATATTTT. The whole variable domain, filled in from reference TRBV5-6 and TRBJ1-3, reads DAGVTQSPTHLIKTRGQQVTLRCSPKSGHDTVSWYQQALGQGPQFIFQYYEEEERQRGNFPDRFSGHQFPNYSSELNVNALLLGDSALYLCASSLLGAGQVEGNTIYFGEGSWLTVV.

V usage is TRBV2 and J usage is TRBJ1-2; no clear D gene. CDR1 is SNHLY, CDR2 FYNNEI, per germline. Trimming removed 0 bases from V and 10 bases from J, with 12 bases in between. The CDR3 length is 13 residues. The CDR3 nucleotides read TGTGCCAGCAGTGAAGCCCTAGAGGAGGCCTACACCTTC. Translating gives CASSEALEEAYTF. Full variable domain (rest looked up from reference TRBV2 and TRBJ1-2): EPEVTQTPSHQVTQMGQEVILRCVPISNHLYFYWYRQILGQKVEFLVSFYNNEISEKSEIFDDQFSVERPDGSNFTLKIRSTKLEDSAMYFCASSEALEEAYTFGSGTRLTVV.

The chain uses TRBV12-3 or TRBV12-4 and TRBJ1-6; D call uncertain. V lost 6 bases and J lost 9, with 12 bases in between. This CDR3 has 13 amino acids. The CDR3 nucleotides read TGTGCCAGCAGCCCGGTTCTCCTTTCACCCCTCCACTTT. This translates into CASSPVLLSPLHF.

The chain joins TRBV3-1 (or the pseudogene TRBV3-2) to TRBJ2-3; D not resolved. The ends were cut back, 1 base at V and 0 bases at J, with 14 bases in the middle. Germline V gives CDR1 LGHDT, CDR2 YNNKEL (reference sequence). CDR3 length: 17 residues. In DNA, the CDR3 is TGTGCCAGCAGCCAAGCCTCTAGACCCGGTAGCACAGATACGCAGTATTTT. It translates to CASSQASRPGSTDTQYF.

The rearrangement links TRBV9 to TRBJ1-1; weak D call: TRBD1 (6 bases). Germline CDR1 SGDLS, CDR2 YYNGEE. This CDR3 contains 13 residues. Trimming removed 7 bases at V and 7 bases at J, with 17 bases between. The CDR3 DNA reads TGTGCCAGCGAACCTCGGGGGGCAGGTGAAGCTTTCTTT. It yields the protein CASEPRGAGEAFF.

The V and J genes are TRBV3-1 (or the pseudogene TRBV3-2) and TRBJ1-2; D remains unclear. CDR3 length: 16 residues. V lost 1 base and J lost 8, with 20 bases in between. CDR1 LGHDT and CDR2 YNNKEL come from the germline V gene (reference sequence). CDR3 nucleotide sequence: TGTGCCAGCAGCCAAGGCTGGGGTGTTGAGGACTCGGGCTACACCTTC. Its protein is CASSQGWGVEDSGYTF.

The rearrangement uses TRBV10-2 and TRBJ1-2; 10 positions agree with TRBD1. V lost 6 bases, J lost 0 bases, and 7 bases stayed unmatched. CDR1 and CDR2 from the germline V gene are WSHSY and SAAADI. The CDR3 is 16 amino acids. In DNA, the CDR3 is TGCGCCAGCAGCGAAGGGACAGGGGTTTCTAACTATGGCTACACCTTC. Translated: CASSEGTGVSNYGYTF.

The V call is TRBV7-8, the J call TRBJ1-1, with D hard to call. The CDR3 runs to 13 residues. Germline CDR1 and CDR2: SGHVS and FQNEAQ. V was trimmed by 3 bases and J by 1 base, leaving 6 bases between them. The CDR3 reads CASSFRQNTEAFF. CDR3 nucleotides: TGTGCCAGCAGCTTTCGACAGAACACTGAAGCTTTCTTT.

V gene TRBV7-9 combines with J gene TRBJ1-1; D is ambiguous. V lost 1 base and J lost 2, with 20 bases in between. The germline V gene has CDR1 SEHNR and CDR2 FQNEAQ (reference sequence). This CDR3 contains 18 residues. The CDR3 here is CASSLVDPFGLNNTEAFF. CDR3 coding DNA: TGTGCCAGCAGCTTAGTTGACCCTTTCGGGTTAAACAACACTGAAGCTTTCTTT.

J is TRBJ1-4 and V is TRBV19; D is unclear. The CDR3 totals 13 residues. Germline V lookup: CDR1 LNHDA, CDR2 SQIVND (reference sequence). V shed 8 bases and J shed 0 bases, with 7 bases lying between them. The CDR3 DNA sequence: TGTGCCAGTCAGCGAGCAACTAATGAAAAACTGTTTTTT. Protein: CASQRATNEKLFF.

V and J are TRBV6-1 and TRBJ2-1, with no clear D. With 1 base removed from V and 5 bases from J, the gap between germline ends came to 9 bases. Germline V gives CDR1 MNHNS, CDR2 SASEGT. The length of the CDR3 is 14 residues. CDR3 loop: CASSEVGFNNEQFF. DNA of the CDR3: TGTGCCAGCAGTGAAGTGGGCTTTAACAATGAGCAGTTCTTC.

The V and J genes are TRBV18 and TRBJ1-5; D may be TRBD1 (6 bases). CDR1 is KGHSH and CDR2 is LQKENI in the germline V gene. The CDR3 covers 16 residues. Trimming removed 4 bases at V and 0 bases at J, with 13 bases between. The CDR3: CASSLQDSYSNQPQHF. The CDR3 DNA sequence: TGTGCCAGCTCACTTCAGGACAGTTATAGCAATCAGCCCCAGCATTTT.

The V and J genes are TRBV4-1 and TRBJ1-5; 7 bases are shared with TRBD1. In germline, CDR1 is MGHRA, CDR2 YSYEKL. This CDR3 has 15 residues. J gave up 0 bases and V 3 bases, and 2 bases lay outside the gene matches. For the CDR3, the DNA is TGCGCCAGCAGCCACACAGGGGATAGCAATCAGCCCCAGCATTTT. This sequence encodes CASSHTGDSNQPQHF.

The V and J genes are TRBV6-5 and TRBJ2-1; TRBD2 matches at 8 bases. Germline-derived CDR1 and CDR2 are MNHEY and SVGAGI. The CDR3 loop spans 15 amino acids. Trimming removed 5 bases from V and 3 bases from J; junction bases left unmatched: 6. Written as DNA, the CDR3 is TGTGCCAGCAGTCCCAATAGCGGGAACTACAATGAGCAGTTCTTC. This codes for CASSPNSGNYNEQFF.

The chain recombines TRBV5-1 with TRBJ2-2, with TRBD2 as a possible D gene (6 bases). In germline, CDR1 is SGHRS, CDR2 YFSETQ. The CDR3 sequence is 17 residues long. The germline V and J ends were trimmed by 3 bases and 0 bases, with 15 bases remaining between them. For the CDR3, the DNA is TGCGCCAGCAGCTGGGGGGACCGGGCCGCGAACACCGGGGAGCTGTTTTTT. It codes for CASSWGDRAANTGELFF.

This clone was seen a single time. The chain joins TRBV30 to TRBJ1-5, with a possible D match to TRBD1 (5 bases). CDR1 and CDR2 (germline): GTSNPN, SVGIG (reference sequence). This CDR3 has 14 residues. The V and J ends lost 0 bases and 4 bases respectively, with 10 bases between them. This CDR3 is CAWSVGEGNQPQHF. CDR3 DNA: TGTGCCTGGAGTGTAGGGGAGGGGAATCAGCCCCAGCATTTT.

This clone was found once. The rearrangement joins TRBV24-1 to TRBJ1-2; weak D call: TRBD1 (6 bases). CDR3 length: 16 residues. Germline CDR1 and CDR2: KGHDR and SFDVKD. V was cut by 9 bases and J by 4 bases, with 23 bases left in between. CDR3 bases: TGTGCCACCGGAGCGGCCTCTTTGGGGGCACCCTATGGCTACACCTTC. Amino acid sequence: CATGAASLGAPYGYTF.

The rearrangement uses TRBV5-1 and TRBJ2-1, with 9 bases aligning to TRBD2. V shed 0 bases, J shed 0 bases, and the junction held 7 bases outside the gene matches. CDR3 length: 18 residues. The V gene's germline CDR1 is SGHRS and CDR2 YFSETQ. This CDR3 is CASSLGLAVMSSYNEQFF. In DNA form, the CDR3 reads TGCGCCAGCAGCTTGGGACTAGCGGTTATGAGCTCCTACAATGAGCAGTTCTTC.

V is TRBV25-1 and J is TRBJ1-6, with 11 bases matching TRBD1. Germline V gives CDR1 MGHDK, CDR2 SYGVNS. The CDR3 totals 14 residues. V shed 6 bases and J 6 bases; nucleotides not matched to a gene: 1. CDR3 loop: CASRGQGVNSPLHF. In DNA form, the CDR3 reads TGTGCCAGCAGGGGACAGGGGGTTAATTCACCCCTCCACTTT.

In the case of this clone: A junction boundary mismatches the germline segment, possibly from a read error. The chain couples TRBV30 to TRBJ1-2; TRBD1 matches at 7 bases. This CDR3 is built from 13 residues. Germline values: CDR1 GTSNPN, CDR2 SVGIG (reference sequence). The CDR3 region is CARSPGGNYGYTF. Here the CDR3 DNA reads TGTGCCCGGAGTCCAGGGGGTAACTATGGCTACACCTTC.